The 21 T cell receptor beta chains reported below all come from one sample, sequenced in a study of T cell changes during pregnancy in multiple sclerosis. The table came from immunoSEQ multiplex PCR; TCRdb's copy has only in-frame clones and leaves some out. Of 35,000 to 50,000 clones listed, about 88% are singletons. This sample comprised CD4+ T cells from peripheral blood mononuclear cells, obtained in the second trimester of pregnancy. These receptors were taken from a female donor with multiple sclerosis, enrolled in a pregnancy study.

The rearrangement joins TRBV5-4 to TRBJ2-5; 8 bases agree with TRBD2. The CDR3 is made up of 17 amino acids. Looked up from germline, CDR1 is SGHNT and CDR2 is YYREEE (reference sequence). J gave up 2 bases and V 4 bases, and 13 bases lay outside the gene matches. In nucleotides, the CDR3 is TGTGCCAGCAGCACCGGGGGGGCTCTGCTGGGGCAAGAGACCCAGTACTTC. This encodes CASSTGGALLGQETQYF.

The V call is TRBV4-2, the J call TRBJ2-2; 13 bases match TRBD2. The CDR3 extends over 18 amino acids. V shed 1 base, J shed 0 bases, and the junction held 2 bases outside the gene matches. Germline loops: CDR1 LGHNA, CDR2 YNFKEQ. The CDR3 is CASSQGGLAGSNTGELFF. CDR3 DNA sequence: TGTGCCAGCAGCCAAGGGGGACTAGCGGGATCGAACACCGGGGAGCTGTTTTTT.

The J gene is TRBJ1-6, the V gene TRBV7-9; 12 bases line up with TRBD1. J lost 6 bases, V lost 5 bases, and 8 bases had no gene match. This CDR3 is built from 17 residues. In germline, CDR1 is SEHNR, CDR2 FQNEAQ (reference sequence). CDR3 region: CASSARGTGGSNSPLHF. The CDR3, as DNA: TGTGCCAGCAGCGCCCGGGGGACAGGGGGCTCTAATTCACCCCTCCACTTT.

The V gene is TRBV7-3, the J gene TRBJ1-2, with unresolved D. There are 13 residues in the CDR3. Germline V lookup: CDR1 SGHTA, CDR2 FQGTGA. V was clipped by 2 bases and J by 5 bases, with 9 bases between them. The DNA for the CDR3 is TGTGCCAGCAGCTTAGGCCCCCCTTATGGCTACACCTTC. It yields the protein CASSLGPPYGYTF.

This sequence joins TRBV6-1 and TRBJ2-1; 9 nucleotides match TRBD2. V trimming: 7 bases; J trimming: 9 bases; junction bases outside the gene matches: 10. Germline CDR1 is MNHNS and CDR2 is SASEGT. This CDR3 is 14 amino acids long. The CDR3 sequence: CASNPAGGPVEQFF. CDR3 coding DNA: TGTGCCAGCAACCCGGCGGGAGGGCCTGTTGAGCAGTTCTTC.

The chain uses TRBV29-1 and TRBJ2-5, with a possible D match to TRBD2 (7 bases). From germline, CDR1 is SQVTM and CDR2 ANQGSEA. V dropped 7 bases and J dropped 4 bases, with 19 bases sitting between them. CDR3 length: 14 residues. CDR3 DNA sequence: TGCAGCGCCGAGGGGGGGGTGGTCAGAGAGACCCAGTACTTC. Translated, it gives CSAEGGVVRETQYF.

The CDR3 nucleotides read TGTGCCAGCAGCTTGGATCCTGGGGACAAGGGTAATGGCTACACCTTC. As protein: CASSLDPGDKGNGYTF. The chain uses TRBV5-4 and TRBJ1-2, with D tentatively TRBD1 (6 bases). Deletions cut 0 bases from V and 6 bases from J, with 18 bases between. The germline V gene has CDR1 SGHNT and CDR2 YYREEE (reference sequence). The CDR3 covers 16 residues.

V gene TRBV5-4 combines with J gene TRBJ2-1; TRBD2 aligns across 13 bases. This CDR3 has 17 residues. Losses at the gene ends were 3 bases for V and 4 bases for J; bases not matched to a gene: 7. Germline V gene sequence: CDR1 SGHNT, CDR2 YYREEE (reference sequence). This chain's CDR3 is CASSSSGTSGNYNEQFF. CDR3 in DNA: TGTGCCAGCAGCTCCTCCGGGACTAGCGGGAATTACAATGAGCAGTTCTTC.

This chain connects TRBV20-1 to TRBJ1-5, with 7 bases matching TRBD1. CDR1 is DFQATT and CDR2 is SNEGSKA in the germline V gene (reference sequence). V trimming: 6 bases; J trimming: 4 bases; junction bases outside the gene matches: 0. CDR3 length: 11 amino acids. The CDR3 spells CSATGNQPQHF. The DNA for the CDR3 is TGCAGTGCGACAGGGAATCAGCCCCAGCATTTT.

The rearrangement links TRBV27 to TRBJ2-3, with a tentative D call TRBD1 (5 bases). This CDR3 has 17 residues. Trimming took off 2 bases at V and 2 bases at J, with 17 bases between the two ends. Germline V gene data show CDR1 as MNHEY and CDR2 as SMNVEV (reference sequence). The CDR3 sequence: CASSLPRGAALTDTQYF. The DNA of the CDR3 is TGTGCCAGCAGTTTACCCCGTGGGGCAGCCCTCACAGATACGCAGTATTTT.

J is TRBJ2-2 and V is TRBV7-2, with 8 bases identical to TRBD2. Trimming cost V 4 bases and J 5 bases; bases outside gene matches: 9. Germline loops: CDR1 SGHTA, CDR2 FQGNSA. This CDR3 has 16 residues. The CDR3 bases are TGTGCCAGCAGCTCACGGCGGGAGGATCGGACCGGGGAGCTGTTTTTT. Its protein product is CASSSRREDRTGELFF.

The chain employs TRBV2 and TRBJ1-4; tentative D call: TRBD1 (5 bases). In germline, CDR1 is SNHLY, CDR2 FYNNEI. The V end lost 3 bases, the J end lost 3 bases, and 11 bases lay between the germline ends. The CDR3 loop spans 15 amino acids. The CDR3 loop is CASSDLRVSNEKLFF. The CDR3 DNA follows: TGTGCCAGCAGTGATCTCAGGGTATCTAATGAAAAACTGTTTTTT.

The genes are TRBV19 and TRBJ1-1, with 10 bases aligning to TRBD1. The CDR3 consists of 13 residues. Germline CDR1 reads LNHDA; CDR2 reads SQIVND (reference sequence). V lost 8 bases to trimming and J lost 5 bases; unmatched junction nucleotides: 5. CDR3 bases: TGTGCCAGTGCGGGACAGGGGAGAACTGAAGCTTTCTTT. Translation: CASAGQGRTEAFF.

This clone has just one count. The rearrangement links TRBV28 to TRBJ2-5, with D possibly matching TRBD2 (6 bases). Trimming cost V 3 bases and J 2 bases, with 7 bases left between them. The length of the CDR3 is 13 residues. Looked up from germline, CDR1 is MDHEN and CDR2 is SYDVKM. CDR3 residues: CASSLGGQETQYF. The CDR3 DNA sequence: TGTGCCAGCAGTTTGGGGGGACAAGAGACCCAGTACTTC.

J is TRBJ2-1 and V is TRBV2; no clear D. This CDR3 has 15 residues. The V gene's germline CDR1 is SNHLY and CDR2 FYNNEI. Deletions cut 6 bases from V and 0 bases from J, with 12 bases between. CDR3 amino acids: CASSFKRSSYNEQFF. DNA for the CDR3: TGTGCCAGCAGCTTTAAGAGAAGCTCCTACAATGAGCAGTTCTTC.

The rearrangement links TRBV5-4 to TRBJ1-6; 8 bases match TRBD1. V trimming: 0 bases; J trimming: 5 bases; junction bases outside the gene matches: 4. Germline lookup yields CDR1 SGHNT and CDR2 YYREEE (reference sequence). The CDR3 extends over 16 amino acids. This CDR3 reads CASSLGGTGNNSPLHF. CDR3 in DNA: TGTGCCAGCAGCTTGGGGGGGACAGGAAATAATTCACCCCTCCACTTT. The entire variable domain, with the rest obtained from reference TRBV5-4 and TRBJ1-6, is as follows: ETGVTQSPTHLIKTRGQQVTLRCSSQSGHNTVSWYQQALGQGPQFIFQYYREEENGRGNFPPRFSGLQFPNYSSELNVNALELDDSALYLCASSLGGTGNNSPLHFGNGTRLTVT.

This chain links TRBV4-1 with TRBJ2-7; TRBD2 aligns across 9 bases. Germline assignment: CDR1 MGHRA and CDR2 YSYEKL. V lost 3 bases and J lost 3; bases outside the gene matches: 6. The CDR3 spans 15 residues. CDR3 residues: CASSHLTSGNYEQYF. The CDR3 DNA is TGCGCCAGCAGCCATCTGACTAGCGGAAACTACGAGCAGTACTTC.

This chain joins TRBV12-5 and TRBJ1-2, with 8 bases aligning to TRBD1. The V segment lost 5 bases and the J segment 4 bases; nucleotides outside the gene matches: 3. Germline V gene data show CDR1 as LGHNT and CDR2 as FRNRAP. The CDR3 consists of 13 residues. The CDR3 spells CASGQQGGYGYTF. The DNA for the CDR3 is TGTGCTAGTGGTCAACAGGGGGGCTATGGCTACACCTTC. The entire variable domain, with the rest obtained from reference TRBV12-5 and TRBJ1-2, is as follows: DARVTQTPRHKVTEMGQEVTMRCQPILGHNTVFWYRQTMMQGLELLAYFRNRAPLDDSGMPKDRFSAEMPDATLATLKIQPSEPRDSAVYFCASGQQGGYGYTFGSGTRLTVV.

This chain links TRBV19 with TRBJ2-5, with a tentative D call TRBD2 (5 bases). The CDR3 is 15 residues long. With 2 bases removed from V and 2 bases from J, the gap between germline ends came to 12 bases. In germline, CDR1 is LNHDA, CDR2 SQIVND (reference sequence). This chain's CDR3 is CASSIKSSGQETQYF. The CDR3 DNA reads as TGTGCCAGTAGTATAAAATCCAGCGGACAAGAGACCCAGTACTTC.

The chain carries TRBV18 and TRBJ2-7; TRBD2 matches at 11 bases. This CDR3 has 15 amino acids. Germline lookup yields CDR1 KGHSH and CDR2 LQKENI. V lost 6 bases to trimming and J lost 5 bases; unmatched junction nucleotides: 9. CDR3 amino acids: CASSLTSGRLNEQYF. CDR3 sequence (DNA): TGTGCCAGCTCGCTCACTAGCGGGAGATTAAACGAGCAGTACTTC.

The chain is built from TRBV11-3 and TRBJ2-2; 8 bases agree with TRBD2. The CDR3 loop spans 17 amino acids. V gave up 4 bases and J gave up 4 bases; unmatched junction bases: 11. Germline CDR1 is SGHNT and CDR2 is YENEEA. The CDR3 loop reads CASSSRAGVSGTGELFF. CDR3 DNA: TGTGCCAGCAGCTCCCGAGCGGGAGTGAGTGGCACCGGGGAGCTGTTTTTT.